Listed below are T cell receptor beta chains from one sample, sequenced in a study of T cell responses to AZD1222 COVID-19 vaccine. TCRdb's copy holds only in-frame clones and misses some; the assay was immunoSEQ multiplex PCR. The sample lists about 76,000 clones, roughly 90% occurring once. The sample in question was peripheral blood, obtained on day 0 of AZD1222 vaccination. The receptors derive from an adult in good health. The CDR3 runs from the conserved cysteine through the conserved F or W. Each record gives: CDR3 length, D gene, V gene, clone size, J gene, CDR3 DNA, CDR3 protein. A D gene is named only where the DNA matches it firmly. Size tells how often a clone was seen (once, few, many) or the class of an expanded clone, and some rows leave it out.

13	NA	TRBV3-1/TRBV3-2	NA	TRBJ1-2	TGTGCCAGCAGCGTCTCGGCGACCGGTGGCTACACCTTC	CASSVSATGGYTF
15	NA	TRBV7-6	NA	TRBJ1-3	TGTGCCAGCAGCTTAGCAACGGAGACTGGAAACACCATATATTTT	CASSLATETGNTIYF
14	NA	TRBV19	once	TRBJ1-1	TGTGCCAGTAGTATTTGGGCCCGGGGCACTGAAGCTTTCTTT	CASSIWARGTEAFF
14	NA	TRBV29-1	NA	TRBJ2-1	TGCAGCGCAATACCGGTCGTAGTTGGGTCGGGGCAGTTCTTC	CSAIPVVVGSGQFF
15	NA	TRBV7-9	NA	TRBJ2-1	TGTGCCAGCAGCTTTTCGGGGAGCTCCTACAATGAGCAGTTCTTC	CASSFSGSSYNEQFF
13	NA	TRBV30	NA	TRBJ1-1	TGTGCCTGGAGTGTAGGGGGGGACACTGAAGCTTTCTTT	CAWSVGGDTEAFF
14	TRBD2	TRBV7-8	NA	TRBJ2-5	TGTGCCAGCAGCTCGGGGACTACCTATGAGACCCAGTACTTC	CASSSGTTYETQYF
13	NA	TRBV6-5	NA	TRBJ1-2	TGTGCCAGCAGAGACGGCGTGGGCTATGGCTACACCTTC	CASRDGVGYGYTF
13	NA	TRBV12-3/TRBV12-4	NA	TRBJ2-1	TGTGCCAGCAGGGAGGGAGGTCTGAATGAGCAGTTCTTC	CASREGGLNEQFF
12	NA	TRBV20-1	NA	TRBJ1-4	TGCAGTGCTAGTTTTGGGTTGGAAAAACTGTTTTTT	CSASFGLEKLFF
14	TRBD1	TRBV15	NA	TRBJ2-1	TGTGCCACAACTCGGGACAGGGGGCTTGGTGAGCAGTTCTTC	CATTRDRGLGEQFF
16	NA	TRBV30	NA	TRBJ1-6	TGTGCCTGGAGGGGGGGCAGGGCCGCCTTCGGTTCACCCCTCCACTTT	CAWRGGRAAFGSPLHF
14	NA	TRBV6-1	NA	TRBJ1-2	TGTGCCAGCAGTGAAGCGGCGGGCTACTATGGCTACACCTTC	CASSEAAGYYGYTF
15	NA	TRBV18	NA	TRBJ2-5	TGTGCCAGCTCACCACCCTCGGGTGGGGGAGAGACCCAGTACTTC	CASSPPSGGGETQYF
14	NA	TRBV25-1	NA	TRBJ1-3	TGTGCCAGCAGTCCACAGGGTGTTGGAAACACCATATATTTT	CASSPQGVGNTIYF
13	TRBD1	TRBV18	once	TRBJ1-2	TGTGCCAGCTCACCAGACAGGGACGGCGGCTACACCTTC	CASSPDRDGGYTF
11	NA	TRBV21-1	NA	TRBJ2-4	TGTGCCAGCAGAAGGGGGCAAGTCGGGTACTTC	CASRRGQVGYF
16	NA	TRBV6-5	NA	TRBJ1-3	TGTGCCAGCAGTTACGGAGGCCCGACGGGTGGAAACACCATATATTTT	CASSYGGPTGGNTIYF